This TCR beta chain was documented in a study of blood T cell repertoires in COVID-19. About the study: In each case, the material was cDNA or gDNA derived from T cells, B-cell-depleted T cells, or PBMCs.

From germline, CDR1 is SGDLS and CDR2 YYNGEE. This CDR3 region has 14 residues. After removal of 0 bases from V and 9 bases from J, the junction contained 8 bases not matched to a gene. In the source study's methods: Reference gene primer amplification in the assay estimated nucleated cell counts. Some clones are missing from TCRdb's copy, which holds only in-frame ones; the method was immunoSEQ multiplex PCR. The DNA was the basis for D and trimming; V, J and clone size are from that table. The sample has around 150,000 clones; around 82% are singletons. The source of this sequence is a man aged 55 to 70 with active or convalescent COVID-19. The chain couples TRBV9 to TRBJ1-2; 7 bases map to TRBD1. Sequenced input: peripheral blood. The CDR3 loop is CASSVGRQGRSYTF. The CDR3 DNA is TGTGCCAGCAGCGTAGGCCGACAGGGCAGGAGCTACACCTTC. The full variable domain, its missing parts supplied by reference TRBV9 and TRBJ1-2, is DSGVTQTPKHLITATGQRVTLRCSPRSGDLSVYWYQQSLDQGLQFLIQYYNGEERAKGNILERFSAQQFPDLHSELNLSSLELGDSALYFCASSVGRQGRSYTFGSGTRLTVV.